This entry lists 16 T cell receptor beta chains sequenced from one sample in a study of T cell repertoires in cytomegalovirus infection. TCRdb redid the calling of the reads with MiXCR, one entry per CDR3 protein. The sample carries 680,000 or so distinct CDR3 sequences, roughly a third recorded once. These receptors are not linked to any known antigen. The sequences come from cultured PBMCs, collected from culture after CMV antigen stimulation. Receptors originate from a human donor in good health (CMV status not recorded). Some clones in this sample may be carry-over from other donors' samples.

The V call is TRBV7-8, the J call TRBJ2-7, with 8 positions matching TRBD1. Germline CDR1 is SGHVS and CDR2 is FQNEAQ. The CDR3 contains 11 residues. The CDR3 DNA reads as TGTCCGGACAGGGCGAAGAACGAGCAGTACTTC. Protein sequence: CPDRAKNEQYF.

This clonotype has more than one count but fewer than ten. This chain joins TRBV27 and TRBJ2-2, with a tentative D call TRBD1 (5 bases). Germline loops: CDR1 MNHEY, CDR2 SMNVEV (reference sequence). V gave up 5 bases and J gave up 0 bases, with 7 bases separating them. CDR3 size: 14 residues. The chain's CDR3 is CASSQGTNTGELFF. As DNA, the CDR3 is TGTGCCAGCAGTCAGGGAACGAACACCGGGGAGCTGTTTTTT.

This clonotype appeared a few times. This rearrangement joins TRBV7-8 to TRBJ1-6, with D perhaps TRBD1 (5 bases). Germline V gives CDR1 SGHVS, CDR2 FQNEAQ. Trimming pared 1 base from V and 9 bases from J, leaving 13 bases between. The CDR3 sequence is 15 residues long. The CDR3 loop reads CASSLGTSVGSPLHF. The CDR3 DNA follows: TGTGCCAGCAGCTTAGGGACATCGGTTGGTTCACCCCTCCACTTT. Combining the CDR3 with reference TRBV7-8 and TRBJ1-6 gives the whole variable domain GAGVSQSPRYKVAKRGQDVALRCDPISGHVSLFWYQQALGQGPEFLTYFQNEAQLDKSGLPSDRFFAERPEGSVSTLKIQRTQQEDSAVYLCASSLGTSVGSPLHFGNGTRLTVT.

V gene TRBV7-9 combines with J gene TRBJ1-1, with D perhaps TRBD1 (5 bases). The germline V gene has CDR1 SEHNR and CDR2 FQNEAQ (reference sequence). This CDR3 is built from 16 residues. V was cut by 6 bases and J by 1 base, with 18 bases left in between. The CDR3 reads CASRYWGSGRNTEAFF. CDR3 sequence (DNA): TGTGCCAGCAGGTATTGGGGGTCGGGCAGGAACACTGAAGCTTTCTTT.

The sample holds many counts of this clonotype. V and J are TRBV7-2 and TRBJ2-2; D might be TRBD2 (6 bases). Per germline, CDR1 SGHTA and CDR2 FQGNSA. The V and J ends lost 5 bases and 3 bases respectively, with 19 bases between them. There are 17 residues in the CDR3. This CDR3 is CASSPISGRWDTGELFF. The CDR3 DNA follows: TGTGCCAGCAGCCCCATCTCCGGGAGATGGGACACCGGGGAGCTGTTTTTT.

The chain joins TRBV7-2 to TRBJ2-5; 7 bases agree with TRBD2. The CDR3 extends over 17 amino acids. The V gene's germline CDR1 is SGHTA and CDR2 FQGNSA. V lost 5 bases to trimming and J lost 5 bases; unmatched junction nucleotides: 17. DNA for the CDR3: TGTGCCAGCAGCGTATACCTAGCGGCAAGGGATCGGGAGACCCAGTACTTC. Amino acid sequence: CASSVYLAARDRETQYF.

This clonotype appeared a few times. The chain recombines TRBV7-6 with TRBJ2-5; 7 bases map to TRBD2. There are 15 residues in the CDR3. J was trimmed by 4 bases and V by 5 bases; bases with no gene match: 10. Germline assignment: CDR1 SGHVS and CDR2 FNYEAQ. Here the CDR3 reads CASSQKRGPGETQYF. The CDR3 bases are TGTGCCAGCAGCCAGAAGCGGGGCCCGGGAGAGACCCAGTACTTC. Full variable domain (outside the CDR3, taken from reference TRBV7-6 and TRBJ2-5): GAGVSQSPRYKVTKRGQDVALRCDPISGHVSLYWYRQALGQGPEFLTYFNYEAQQDKSGLPNDRFSAERPEGSISTLTIQRTEQRDSAMYRCASSQKRGPGETQYFGPGTRLLVL.

Only a few counts were recorded for this clonotype. The J gene is TRBJ1-1, the V gene TRBV7-2, with 7 bases that match TRBD1. Per germline, CDR1 SGHTA and CDR2 FQGNSA. There are 15 residues in the CDR3. V shed 5 bases and J 1 base; nucleotides not matched to a gene: 7. The CDR3 sequence is CASSPRRGENTEAFF. CDR3 nucleotides: TGTGCCAGCAGCCCCCGCAGGGGGGAGAACACTGAAGCTTTCTTT.

This clonotype was seen more than once but under ten times. This chain uses TRBV7-6 with TRBJ2-7; the match to TRBD1 covers 10 bases. J was trimmed by 4 bases and V by 3 bases; bases with no gene match: 6. Germline CDR1 and CDR2: SGHVS and FNYEAQ. This CDR3 comprises 15 residues. CDR3 nucleotides: TGTGCCAGCAGCTTGGAAAGGGGACAGGGGTACGAGCAGTACTTC. This sequence encodes CASSLERGQGYEQYF.

A few counts support this clonotype. The V call is TRBV7-9, the J call TRBJ2-5; D gene unclear. This CDR3 spans 16 amino acids. CDR1 SEHNR and CDR2 FQNEAQ come from the germline V gene (reference sequence). V lost 5 bases to trimming and J lost 1 base, with 17 bases between them. The CDR3 sequence is CASSPPNPGVQETQYF. The CDR3, as DNA: TGTGCCAGCAGCCCCCCGAACCCTGGAGTCCAAGAGACCCAGTACTTC.

The chain joins TRBV6-1 to TRBJ2-1; TRBD2 matches at 7 bases. The trim removed 1 base at V and 9 bases at J, leaving 3 bases unmatched. CDR3 length: 13 residues. Germline values: CDR1 MNHNS, CDR2 SASEGT. As DNA, the CDR3 is TGTGCCAGCAGTGAAGACGGGGGGTTTGAGCAGTTCTTC. The encoded protein is CASSEDGGFEQFF.

This clonotype occurred a few times. The rearrangement uses TRBV5-4 and TRBJ2-1; TRBD2 agrees at 11 bases. The V and J ends lost 2 bases and 7 bases, in that order; junction bases with no gene match: 2. The CDR3 covers 14 residues. The germline gives CDR1 SGHNT, CDR2 YYREEE (reference sequence). This chain's CDR3 is CASSLLAGVNEQFF. Here the CDR3 DNA reads TGTGCCAGCAGCTTACTAGCGGGGGTTAATGAGCAGTTCTTC.

The chain uses TRBV19 and TRBJ2-6, with TRBD2 identical over 8 bases. The CDR3 consists of 18 residues. In germline, CDR1 is LNHDA, CDR2 SQIVND (reference sequence). V lost 0 bases, J lost 0 bases, and 4 bases stayed unmatched. The CDR3 region has the DNA TGTGCCAGTAGTATAGATAGCGGGACACCCTCTGGGGCCAACGTCCTGACTTTC. This gives the protein CASSIDSGTPSGANVLTF.

The V gene is TRBV25-1, the J gene TRBJ1-2; the match to TRBD1 covers 8 bases. After removal of 5 bases from V and 4 bases from J, the junction contained 33 bases not matched to a gene. Germline CDR1 MGHDK, CDR2 SYGVNS. This CDR3 has 23 residues. The CDR3 DNA reads as TGTGCCAGCAGTTTAACAGGGGGTTACCCCTCACAGGGTAACCACTACGCTTTCTATGGCTACACCTTC. Translated, it gives CASSLTGGYPSQGNHYAFYGYTF.

This chain joins TRBV2 and TRBJ1-3, with TRBD1 matching over 8 bases. The germline V gene encodes CDR1 SNHLY and CDR2 FYNNEI. The CDR3 consists of 15 residues. Trimming at V came to 6 bases and at J to 2 bases, leaving 6 bases not matched to a gene. CDR3 amino acids: CASRDRTGPGNTIYF. The CDR3 DNA reads as TGTGCCAGCAGGGATCGGACAGGGCCTGGAAACACCATATATTTT.

This clonotype has a handful of counts. This sequence joins TRBV20-1 and TRBJ2-7, with 7 bases lining up with TRBD2. This CDR3 spans 15 amino acids. The V segment lost 3 bases and the J segment 0 bases; nucleotides outside the gene matches: 8. Germline V CDR1 and CDR2: DFQATT, SNEGSKA (reference sequence). The CDR3: CSASAVGGSSYEQYF. In DNA form, the CDR3 reads TGCAGTGCTAGCGCGGTCGGGGGGAGCTCCTACGAGCAGTACTTC.